Given below is one T cell receptor (beta chain) in context. This record belongs to a study of blood T cell repertoires in COVID-19. Study at large: PBMCs, B-cell-depleted T cells, or T cells were the source of the cDNA or gDNA that made up the material.

Germline V gene lookup returns CDR1 SNHLY and CDR2 FYNNEI. With V trimmed by 2 bases and J by 6 bases, 9 bases remained unmatched. The CDR3 loop spans 16 amino acids. Per the original methods: The assay estimated nucleated cells by amplifying reference gene primers. The protocol was immunoSEQ multiplex PCR, while the TCRdb copy is restricted to in-frame clones and leaves out a portion. V, J and clone size derive from that table, while D and trimming were established from the DNA sequence. The sample holds 65,000 to 85,000 clones, 80% to 90% seen once. V and J are TRBV2 and TRBJ2-5; 10 bases align to TRBD2. The sequenced sample was peripheral blood. This TCR was sampled from a woman aged 60-75 years with acute or convalescent COVID-19. CDR3 protein: CASSETSGGAWKTQYF. DNA for the CDR3: TGTGCCAGCAGTGAAACCAGCGGGGGGGCCTGGAAGACCCAGTACTTC.